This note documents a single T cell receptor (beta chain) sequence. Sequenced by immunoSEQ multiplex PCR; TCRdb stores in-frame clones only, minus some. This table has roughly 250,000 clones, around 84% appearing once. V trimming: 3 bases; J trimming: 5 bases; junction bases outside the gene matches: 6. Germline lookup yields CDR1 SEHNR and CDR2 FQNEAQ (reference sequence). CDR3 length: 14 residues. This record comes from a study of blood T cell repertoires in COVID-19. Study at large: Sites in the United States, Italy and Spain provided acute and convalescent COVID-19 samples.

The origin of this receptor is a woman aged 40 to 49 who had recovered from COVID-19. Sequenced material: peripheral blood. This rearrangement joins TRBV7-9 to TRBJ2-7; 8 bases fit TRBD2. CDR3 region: CASSFTGGLDEQYF. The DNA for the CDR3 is TGTGCCAGCAGCTTTACGGGGGGGCTCGACGAGCAGTACTTC.